One sample yielded the 22 T cell receptor beta chains listed below, sequenced in a study of radiation and T cells in renal cell carcinoma. Clones were read by immunoSEQ multiplex PCR, and TCRdb kept only the in-frame ones, dropping some. This repertoire shows about 170,000 clones, less than 90% found once; its top ten account for around 11%. Stated time point: blood 4 weeks post-SBRT, at nephrectomy. Treatment: 15 Gy SBRT to primary tumor, nephrectomy 4 weeks later. This specimen consisted of blood, obtained from a patient whose treatment included radiotherapy and nephrectomy. The receptors originated from a woman in her forties or fifties with renal cell carcinoma.

The V gene is TRBV6-1, the J gene TRBJ2-7; 11 bases match TRBD2. Germline assignment: CDR1 MNHNS and CDR2 SASEGT. The CDR3 is 15 amino acids. With V trimmed by 3 bases and J by 4 bases, 5 bases remained unmatched. This chain's CDR3 is CASSDSSGGPYEQYF. In nucleotides, the CDR3 is TGTGCCAGCAGTGACTCTAGCGGGGGGCCATACGAGCAGTACTTC.

V and J are TRBV6-5 and TRBJ1-1, with D possibly matching TRBD1 (5 bases). The V and J ends lost 0 bases and 5 bases respectively, with 13 bases between them. Germline V CDR1 and CDR2: MNHEY, SVGAGI. The CDR3 covers 15 residues. CDR3 in DNA: TGTGCCAGCAGTTACTCGAGGGGAGTGGGGACTGAAGCTTTCTTT. Translated: CASSYSRGVGTEAFF.

J is TRBJ2-7 and V is TRBV21-1; the DNA was not compared with TRBD1, the D call given in the table. TRBV21-1 is termed a pseudogene. The CDR3 is 13 residues long. The CDR3 spells CASSVQGTYEQYF. DNA of the CDR3: TGTGCCAGCAGCGTACAGGGAACCTACGAGCAGTACTTC.

The V call is TRBV9, the J call TRBJ2-5; 9 bases map to TRBD2. V lost 3 bases to trimming and J lost 4 bases; unmatched junction nucleotides: 7. The germline V gene encodes CDR1 SGDLS and CDR2 YYNGEE. The CDR3 runs to 15 residues. The CDR3 DNA sequence: TGTGCCAGCAGCGCCACAGCGGGGGGCGGAGAGACCCAGTACTTC. Amino acid sequence: CASSATAGGGETQYF.

The chain is built from TRBV6-5 and TRBJ1-1; TRBD1 matches 9 bases. The V gene end was trimmed by 2 bases and the J gene end by 5 bases; junction bases not matched to a gene: 6. This CDR3 has 15 amino acids. CDR1 MNHEY and CDR2 SVGAGI come from the germline V gene. In DNA, the CDR3 is TGTGCCAGCAGTTACGTCGGACAGGGGAGGACTGAAGCTTTCTTT. Translated, it gives CASSYVGQGRTEAFF.

This chain connects TRBV5-1 to TRBJ2-1; 7 bases are shared with TRBD1. This CDR3 is 15 amino acids long. CDR1 is SGHRS, CDR2 YFSETQ, per germline. V gave up 2 bases and J gave up 6 bases; unmatched junction bases: 8. The CDR3 loop is CASSFRDSGLNEQFF. The CDR3 DNA follows: TGCGCCAGCAGCTTCCGGGACAGCGGACTCAATGAGCAGTTCTTC.

This rearrangement joins TRBV30 to TRBJ1-5; D gene unclear. Germline V CDR1 and CDR2: GTSNPN, SVGIG (reference sequence). This CDR3 has 16 residues. V was shortened by 0 bases and J by 0 bases, with 12 bases between the two germline ends. The CDR3 protein is CAWSVAVTNSNQPQHF. The CDR3 coding sequence is TGTGCCTGGAGTGTAGCGGTCACTAATAGCAATCAGCCCCAGCATTTT.

This chain uses TRBV4-3 with TRBJ2-3; D is ambiguous. The CDR3 has 15 amino acids. Between the trimmed V and J ends, which lost 0 bases and 3 bases, there was a span of 10 bases. The V gene's germline CDR1 is LGHNA and CDR2 YSLEER. DNA for the CDR3: TGCGCCAGCAGCCAAGATCCGTCCTATACAGATACGCAGTATTTT. Protein sequence: CASSQDPSYTDTQYF.

The chain joins TRBV10-2 to TRBJ1-2, with D perhaps matching TRBD1 (5 bases). The CDR3 is 11 residues long. Per germline, CDR1 WSHSY and CDR2 SAAADI. Deletions cut 8 bases from V and 4 bases from J, with 8 bases between. In nucleotides, the CDR3 is TGCGCCAGCCGACAGAGCTATGGCTACACCTTC. Translation: CASRQSYGYTF.

The rearrangement uses TRBV7-2 and TRBJ2-1; no definite D call. Deletions cut 3 bases from V and 3 bases from J, with 6 bases between. The CDR3 covers 13 residues. Per the germline V gene, CDR1 is SGHTA and CDR2 is FQGNSA. The CDR3 coding sequence is TGTGCCAGCAGCTTTTCAGACTACAATGAGCAGTTCTTC. It encodes CASSFSDYNEQFF.

The chain carries TRBV4-3 and TRBJ2-1; a possible D gene is TRBD1 (5 bases). The CDR3 runs to 13 residues. CDR1 and CDR2 from the germline V gene are LGHNA and YSLEER. Trimming removed 4 bases from V and 7 bases from J, with 11 bases in between. Here the CDR3 DNA reads TGCGCCAGCAGCCCGCACAGGTGGAATGAGCAGTTCTTC. Translating it yields CASSPHRWNEQFF.

The gene calls are TRBV4-1 and TRBJ1-5; D is undetermined. V was clipped by 3 bases and J by 3 bases, with 12 bases between them. The CDR3 totals 15 residues. Germline CDR1 MGHRA, CDR2 YSYEKL. CDR3 in DNA: TGCGCCAGCAGCCAGCAGGACGGCTCCAATCAGCCCCAGCATTTT. Its translation is CASSQQDGSNQPQHF.

V and J are TRBV7-6 and TRBJ1-6, with D possibly being TRBD1 (6 bases). The CDR3 spans 15 residues. The V gene's germline CDR1 is SGHVS and CDR2 FNYEAQ. Between the trimmed V and J ends, which lost 5 bases and 7 bases, there was a span of 15 bases. The CDR3 region is CASSITGSGNSPLHF. The DNA of the CDR3 is TGTGCCAGCAGCATCACAGGGAGTGGGAATTCACCCCTCCACTTT.

This sequence joins TRBV9 and TRBJ1-6; D might be TRBD1 (5 bases). V lost 3 bases and J lost 11, with 15 bases in between. This CDR3 comprises 14 residues. Germline assignment: CDR1 SGDLS and CDR2 YYNGEE. CDR3 loop: CASSDLDSSTPLHF. CDR3 DNA: TGTGCCAGCAGCGACCTCGACAGTTCTACACCCCTCCACTTT.

The rearrangement joins TRBV7-2 to TRBJ1-5; D unclear. This CDR3 is 12 amino acids long. Germline loops: CDR1 SGHTA, CDR2 FQGNSA. V dropped 2 bases and J dropped 6 bases, with 5 bases sitting between them. CDR3 in DNA: TGTGCCAGCAGCTTATGGGGTCAGCCCCAGCATTTT. Translation: CASSLWGQPQHF.

The gene calls are TRBV4-2 and TRBJ2-2; no reliable D call. The CDR3 is made up of 17 amino acids. V was trimmed by 6 bases and J by 0 bases, leaving 17 bases between them. Germline V gene data show CDR1 as LGHNA and CDR2 as YNFKEQ. The CDR3 is CASSPPPEAPNTGELFF. CDR3 sequence (DNA): TGTGCCAGCAGTCCCCCGCCGGAAGCCCCGAACACCGGGGAGCTGTTTTTT.

A single count supports this clone. The chain links TRBV2 to TRBJ1-3; 8 bases agree with TRBD1. Germline CDR1 is SNHLY and CDR2 is FYNNEI. V lost 5 bases and J lost 3; bases outside the gene matches: 3. This CDR3 has 14 residues. CDR3 bases: TGTGCCAGCAGTTACAGGGGGTTTGGAAACACCATATATTTT. The encoded protein is CASSYRGFGNTIYF.

This clone showed up just once. The rearrangement joins TRBV5-5 to TRBJ2-1; tentative D call: TRBD1 (5 bases). The V gene lost 0 bases and the J gene lost 11 bases, with 12 bases spanning the gap. Germline V CDR1 and CDR2: SGHKS, YYEKEE (reference sequence). The CDR3 runs to 13 residues. The CDR3 spells CASSLDRNRKQFF. In DNA form, the CDR3 reads TGTGCCAGCAGCTTGGACAGGAATAGGAAGCAGTTCTTC.

This clone was counted only a few times. This rearrangement joins TRBV7-9 to TRBJ1-6; perhaps TRBD1 as D (5 bases). Germline CDR1 reads SEHNR; CDR2 reads FQNEAQ (reference sequence). The CDR3 totals 16 residues. The V end was cut by 1 base, the J end by 7 bases, with 14 bases between. The CDR3 is CASSLGDGRENSPLHF. As DNA, the CDR3 is TGTGCCAGCAGCTTAGGGGATGGCAGGGAAAATTCACCCCTCCACTTT.

The chain recombines TRBV18 with TRBJ2-7; D call uncertain. The CDR3 totals 13 residues. The germline CDR1 and CDR2 sequences are KGHSH and LQKENI. Trimming cost V 3 bases and J 5 bases, with 11 bases left between them. The DNA of the CDR3 is TGTGCCAGCTCACCCCCGTCGTGGCACGAGCAGTACTTC. This codes for CASSPPSWHEQYF.

This chain joins TRBV6-5 and TRBJ2-5, with D perhaps matching TRBD1 or TRBD2 (6 bases each). The CDR3 runs to 16 residues. V lost 2 bases and J 5 bases, leaving 18 bases between the germline ends. Germline CDR1 and CDR2: MNHEY and SVGAGI. The CDR3 bases are TGTGCCAGCAGTTACGGTTTGGGGGGCCCGGAGGAGACCCAGTACTTC. Protein: CASSYGLGGPEETQYF.

V and J are TRBV18 and TRBJ1-4; a weak D match, TRBD1 (5 bases). With 4 bases removed from V and 4 bases from J, the gap between germline ends came to 22 bases. Germline V gene sequence: CDR1 KGHSH, CDR2 LQKENI. This CDR3 has 18 amino acids. DNA for the CDR3: TGTGCCAGCTCACTCTCCCTGATTGACAGTCCTTTTAATGAAAAACTGTTTTTT. Its translation: CASSLSLIDSPFNEKLFF. Together with reference TRBV18 and TRBJ1-4, the CDR3 gives the full variable domain: NAGVMQNPRHLVRRRGQEARLRCSPMKGHSHVYWYRQLPEEGLKFMVYLQKENIIDESGMPKERFSAEFPKEGPSILRIQQVVRGDSAAYFCASSLSLIDSPFNEKLFFGSGTQLSVL.